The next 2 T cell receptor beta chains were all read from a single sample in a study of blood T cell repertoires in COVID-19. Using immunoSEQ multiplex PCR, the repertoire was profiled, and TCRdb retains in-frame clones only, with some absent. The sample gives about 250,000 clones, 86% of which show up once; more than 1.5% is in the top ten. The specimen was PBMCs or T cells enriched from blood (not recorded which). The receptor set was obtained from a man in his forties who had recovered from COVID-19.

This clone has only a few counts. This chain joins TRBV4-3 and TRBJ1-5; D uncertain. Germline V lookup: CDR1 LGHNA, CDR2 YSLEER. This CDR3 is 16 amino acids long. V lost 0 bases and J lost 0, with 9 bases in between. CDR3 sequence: CASSQDRGVSNQPQHF. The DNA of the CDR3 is TGCGCCAGCAGCCAAGATCGAGGAGTTAGCAATCAGCCCCAGCATTTT.

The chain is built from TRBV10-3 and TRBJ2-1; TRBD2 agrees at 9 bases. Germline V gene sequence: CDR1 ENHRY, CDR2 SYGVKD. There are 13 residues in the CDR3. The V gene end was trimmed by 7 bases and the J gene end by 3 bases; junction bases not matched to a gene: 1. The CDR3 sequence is CAITSGNYNEQFF. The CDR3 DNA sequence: TGTGCCATCACTAGCGGGAACTACAATGAGCAGTTCTTC.